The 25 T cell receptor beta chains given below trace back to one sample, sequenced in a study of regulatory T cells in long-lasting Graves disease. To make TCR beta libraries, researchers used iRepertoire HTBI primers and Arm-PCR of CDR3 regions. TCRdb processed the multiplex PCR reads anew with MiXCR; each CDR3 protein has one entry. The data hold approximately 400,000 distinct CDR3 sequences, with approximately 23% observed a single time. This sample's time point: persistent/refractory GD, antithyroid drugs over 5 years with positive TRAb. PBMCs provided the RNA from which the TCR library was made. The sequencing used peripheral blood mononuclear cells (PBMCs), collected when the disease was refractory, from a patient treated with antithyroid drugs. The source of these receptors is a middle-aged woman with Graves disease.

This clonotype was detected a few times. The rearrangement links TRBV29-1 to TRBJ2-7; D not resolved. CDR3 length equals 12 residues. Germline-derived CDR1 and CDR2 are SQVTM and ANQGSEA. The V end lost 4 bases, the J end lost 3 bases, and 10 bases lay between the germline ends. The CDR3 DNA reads TGCAGCGTTGGCTACAAGTTCTACGAGCAGTACTTC. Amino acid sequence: CSVGYKFYEQYF.

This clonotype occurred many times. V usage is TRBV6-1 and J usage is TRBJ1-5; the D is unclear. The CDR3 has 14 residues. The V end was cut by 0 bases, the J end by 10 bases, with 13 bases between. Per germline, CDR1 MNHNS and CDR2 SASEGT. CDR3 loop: CASSEAVSLGPQHF. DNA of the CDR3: TGTGCCAGCAGTGAAGCGGTCTCCCTGGGACCCCAGCATTTT.

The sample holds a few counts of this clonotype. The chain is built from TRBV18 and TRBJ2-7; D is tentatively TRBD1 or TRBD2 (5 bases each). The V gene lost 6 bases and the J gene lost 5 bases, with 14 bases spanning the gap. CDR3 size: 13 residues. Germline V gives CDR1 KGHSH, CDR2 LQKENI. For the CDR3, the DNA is TGTGCCAGCTCGGGACGGGTCCATGACGAGCAGTACTTC. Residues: CASSGRVHDEQYF.

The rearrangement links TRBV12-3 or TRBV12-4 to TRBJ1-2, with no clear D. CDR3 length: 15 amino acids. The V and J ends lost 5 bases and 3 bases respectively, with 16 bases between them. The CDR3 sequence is CASSPPGVAYYGYTF. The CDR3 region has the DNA TGTGCCAGCAGTCCCCCGGGCGTAGCGTACTATGGCTACACCTTC.

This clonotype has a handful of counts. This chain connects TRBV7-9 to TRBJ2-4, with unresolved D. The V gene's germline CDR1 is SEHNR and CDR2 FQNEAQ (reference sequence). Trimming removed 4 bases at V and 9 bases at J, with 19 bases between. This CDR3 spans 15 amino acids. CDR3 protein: CASSSSQRTSSIQYF. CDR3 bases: TGTGCCAGCAGCTCCTCCCAACGGACCTCAAGCATTCAGTACTTC.

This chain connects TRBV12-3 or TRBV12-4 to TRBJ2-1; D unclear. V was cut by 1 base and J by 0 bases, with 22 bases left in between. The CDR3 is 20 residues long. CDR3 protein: CASSLVRVYLSRVSYNEQFF. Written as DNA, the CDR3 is TGTGCCAGCAGTTTAGTTCGCGTCTACCTCTCGCGTGTCTCCTACAATGAGCAGTTCTTC.

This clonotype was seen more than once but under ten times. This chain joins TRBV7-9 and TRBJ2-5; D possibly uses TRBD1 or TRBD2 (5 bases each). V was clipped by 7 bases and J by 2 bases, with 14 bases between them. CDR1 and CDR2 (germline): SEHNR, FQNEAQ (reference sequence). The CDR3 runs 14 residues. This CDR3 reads CASTSGTDQETQYF. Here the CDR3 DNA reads TGTGCCAGCACCTCGGGGACGGATCAAGAGACCCAGTACTTC.

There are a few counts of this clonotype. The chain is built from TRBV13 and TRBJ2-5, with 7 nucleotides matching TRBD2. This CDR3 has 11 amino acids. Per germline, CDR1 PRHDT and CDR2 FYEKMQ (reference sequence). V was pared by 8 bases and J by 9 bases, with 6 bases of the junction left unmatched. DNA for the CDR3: TGTGCCAGCTCCAGCGGGGAGGCCCAGTACTTC. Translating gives CASSSGEAQYF.

Written as DNA, the CDR3 is TGTGCCAGCAGTCTGGAACAGTATAGCAATCAGCCCCAGCATTTT. Its protein product is CASSLEQYSNQPQHF. The chain recombines TRBV28 with TRBJ1-5; D ambiguous. CDR3 length: 15 amino acids. V shed 5 bases and J shed 0 bases, with 11 bases lying between them. Per germline, CDR1 MDHEN and CDR2 SYDVKM.

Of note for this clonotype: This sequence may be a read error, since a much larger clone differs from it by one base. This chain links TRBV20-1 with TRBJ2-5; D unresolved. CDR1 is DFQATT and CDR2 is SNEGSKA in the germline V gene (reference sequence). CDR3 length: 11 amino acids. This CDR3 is CSAIRQETQHF. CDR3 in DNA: TGCAGTGCTATCAGACAAGAGACCCAGCACTTC.

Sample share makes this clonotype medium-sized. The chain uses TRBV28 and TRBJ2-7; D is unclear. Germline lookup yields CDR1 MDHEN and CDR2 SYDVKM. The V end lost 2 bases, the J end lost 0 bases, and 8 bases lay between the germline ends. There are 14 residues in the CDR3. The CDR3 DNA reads TGTGCCAGCAGTTTAACGGGCCTCTCCTACGAGCAGTACTTC. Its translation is CASSLTGLSYEQYF.

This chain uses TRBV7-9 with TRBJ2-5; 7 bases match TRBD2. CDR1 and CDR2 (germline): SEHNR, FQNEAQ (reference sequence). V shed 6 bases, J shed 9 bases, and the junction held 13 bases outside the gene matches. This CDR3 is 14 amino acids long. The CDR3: CASRSIAGRGSQYF. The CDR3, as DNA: TGTGCCAGCAGGAGTATAGCCGGGCGGGGGTCCCAGTACTTC.

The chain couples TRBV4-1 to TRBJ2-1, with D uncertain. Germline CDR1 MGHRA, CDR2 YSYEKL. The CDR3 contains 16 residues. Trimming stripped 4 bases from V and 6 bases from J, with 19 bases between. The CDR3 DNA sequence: TGCGCCAGCAGCCGCCCAAGCGCAATTGCCGGCAATGAGCAGTTCTTC. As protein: CASSRPSAIAGNEQFF.

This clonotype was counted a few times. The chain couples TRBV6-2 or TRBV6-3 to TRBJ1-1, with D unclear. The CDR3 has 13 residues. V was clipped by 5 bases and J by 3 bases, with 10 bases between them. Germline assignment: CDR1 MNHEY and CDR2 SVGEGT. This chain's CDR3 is CASSRLDHTEAFF. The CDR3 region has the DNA TGTGCCAGCAGTCGACTGGATCACACTGAAGCTTTCTTT.

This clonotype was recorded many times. The CDR3 protein is CATGNQGRTVEAFF. Written as DNA, the CDR3 is TGTGCCACAGGGAACCAGGGACGGACGGTTGAAGCTTTCTTT. This sequence joins TRBV6-1 and TRBJ1-1; TRBD1 might be the D (5 bases). The CDR3 covers 14 residues. V was clipped by 10 bases and J by 7 bases, with 22 bases between them. Germline CDR1 reads MNHNS; CDR2 reads SASEGT.

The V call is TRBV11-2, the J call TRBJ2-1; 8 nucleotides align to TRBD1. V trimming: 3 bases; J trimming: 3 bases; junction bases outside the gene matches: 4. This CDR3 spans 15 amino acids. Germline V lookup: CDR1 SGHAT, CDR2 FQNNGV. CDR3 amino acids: CASSFSGQDYNEQFF. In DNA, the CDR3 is TGTGCCAGCAGCTTTTCGGGACAGGACTACAATGAGCAGTTCTTC. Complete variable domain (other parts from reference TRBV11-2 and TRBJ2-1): EAGVAQSPRYKIIEKRQSVAFWCNPISGHATLYWYQQILGQGPKLLIQFQNNGVVDDSQLPKDRFSAERLKGVDSTLKIQPAKLEDSAVYLCASSFSGQDYNEQFFGPGTRLTVL.

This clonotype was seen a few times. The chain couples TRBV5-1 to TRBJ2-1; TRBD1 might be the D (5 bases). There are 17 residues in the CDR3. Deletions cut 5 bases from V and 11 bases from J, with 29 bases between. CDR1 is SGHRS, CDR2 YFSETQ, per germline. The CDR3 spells CASRSQGNKEDRGKQFF. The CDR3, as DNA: TGCGCCAGCAGGAGTCAGGGTAATAAAGAAGACAGAGGAAAGCAGTTCTTC.

CDR3 nucleotides: TGTGCCAGCAGTGAAGAAGCAGGGAGCATTCAGTACTTC. The encoded protein is CASSEEAGSIQYF. This chain connects TRBV6-1 to TRBJ2-4; possibly TRBD1 or TRBD2 for D (5 bases each). The CDR3 is 13 residues long. V was pared by 1 base and J by 9 bases, with 10 bases between. In germline, CDR1 is MNHNS, CDR2 SASEGT.

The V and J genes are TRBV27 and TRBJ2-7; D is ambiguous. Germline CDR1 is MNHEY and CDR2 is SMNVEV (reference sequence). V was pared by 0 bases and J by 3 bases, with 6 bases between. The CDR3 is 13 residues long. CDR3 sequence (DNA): TGTGCCAGCAGTTTATCGGTCCGCTACGAGCAGTACTTC. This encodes CASSLSVRYEQYF.

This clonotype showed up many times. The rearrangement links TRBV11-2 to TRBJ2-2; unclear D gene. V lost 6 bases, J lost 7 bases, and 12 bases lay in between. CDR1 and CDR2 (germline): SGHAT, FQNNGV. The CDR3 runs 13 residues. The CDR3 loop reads CASRPLGGGELFF. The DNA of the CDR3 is TGTGCCAGCAGACCACTGGGTGGCGGGGAGCTGTTTTTT.

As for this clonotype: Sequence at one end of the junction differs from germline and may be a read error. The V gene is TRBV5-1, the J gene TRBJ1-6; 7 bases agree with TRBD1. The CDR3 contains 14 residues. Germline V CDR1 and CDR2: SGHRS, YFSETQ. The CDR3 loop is CASSPGQRGSPLHF. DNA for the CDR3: TGTGCCAGCAGCCCGGGACAGAGGGGGTCACCCCTCCACTTT.

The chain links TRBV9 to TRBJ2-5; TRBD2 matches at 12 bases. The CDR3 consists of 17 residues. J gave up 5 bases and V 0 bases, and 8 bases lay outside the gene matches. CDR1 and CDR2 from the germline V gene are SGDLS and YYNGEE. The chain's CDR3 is CASSVGLAGGFRETQYF. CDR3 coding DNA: TGTGCCAGCAGCGTAGGTCTAGCGGGAGGGTTTAGGGAGACCCAGTACTTC.

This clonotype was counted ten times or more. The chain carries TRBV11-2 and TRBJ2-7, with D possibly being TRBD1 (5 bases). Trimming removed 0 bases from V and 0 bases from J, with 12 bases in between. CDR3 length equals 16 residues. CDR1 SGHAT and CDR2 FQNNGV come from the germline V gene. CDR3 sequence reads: CASSLERQGASYEQYF. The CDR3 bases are TGTGCCAGCAGCTTAGAGCGGCAGGGTGCCTCCTACGAGCAGTACTTC.

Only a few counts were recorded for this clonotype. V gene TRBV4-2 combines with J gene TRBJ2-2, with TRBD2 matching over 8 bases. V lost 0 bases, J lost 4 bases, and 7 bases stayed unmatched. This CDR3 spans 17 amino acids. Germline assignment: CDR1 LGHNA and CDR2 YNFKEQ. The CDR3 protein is CASSQDLSGSGTGELFF. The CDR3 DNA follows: TGTGCCAGCAGCCAAGACCTGAGCGGGAGTGGCACCGGGGAGCTGTTTTTT.

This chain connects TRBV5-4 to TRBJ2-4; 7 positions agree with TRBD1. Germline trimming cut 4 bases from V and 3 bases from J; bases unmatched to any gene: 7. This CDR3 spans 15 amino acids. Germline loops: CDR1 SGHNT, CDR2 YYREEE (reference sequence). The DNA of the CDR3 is TGTGCCAGCAGCGGCATCGACAGGGACAAAAACATTCAGTACTTC. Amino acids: CASSGIDRDKNIQYF.